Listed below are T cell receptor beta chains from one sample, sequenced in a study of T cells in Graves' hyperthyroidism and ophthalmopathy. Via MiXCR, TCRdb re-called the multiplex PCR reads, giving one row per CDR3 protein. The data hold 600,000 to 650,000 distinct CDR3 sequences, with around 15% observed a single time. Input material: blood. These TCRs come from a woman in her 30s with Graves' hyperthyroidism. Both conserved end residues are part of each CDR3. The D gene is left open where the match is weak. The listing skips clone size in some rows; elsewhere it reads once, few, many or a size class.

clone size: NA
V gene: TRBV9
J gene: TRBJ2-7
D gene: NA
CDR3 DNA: TGTGCCAGCAGCGTACCGGCTCTGGGCGAGGGAGGCTACAATGAGCAGTACTTC
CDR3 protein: CASSVPALGEGGYNEQYF

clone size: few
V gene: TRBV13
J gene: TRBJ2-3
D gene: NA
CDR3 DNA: TGTGCCAGCAGCTTAGAAGGGACACCGAGCACAGATACGCAGTATTTT
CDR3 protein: CASSLEGTPSTDTQYF

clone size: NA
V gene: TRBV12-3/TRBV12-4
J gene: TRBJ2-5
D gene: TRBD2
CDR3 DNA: TGTGCCAGCAGTTCAGGACTAGCGGGATACCAAGAGACCCAGTACTTC
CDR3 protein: CASSSGLAGYQETQYF

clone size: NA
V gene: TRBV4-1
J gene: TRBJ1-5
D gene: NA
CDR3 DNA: TGCGCCAGCAGCCAAGCTCCTTTCAGGGGTCGCAATCAGCCCCAGCATTTT
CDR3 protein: CASSQAPFRGRNQPQHF

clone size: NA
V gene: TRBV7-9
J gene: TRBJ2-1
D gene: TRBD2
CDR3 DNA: TGTGCCAGCAGCTTAGAGGAGCGGGGGCTTGAGCAGTTCTTC
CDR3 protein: CASSLEERGLEQFF

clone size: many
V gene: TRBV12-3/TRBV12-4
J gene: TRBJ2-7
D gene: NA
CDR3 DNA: TGTGCCAGCAGCCGGAGTCTCGCGGGCGAGCAGTACTTC
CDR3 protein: CASSRSLAGEQYF

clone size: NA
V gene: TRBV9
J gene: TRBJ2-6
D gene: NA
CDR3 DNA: TGTGCCAGCAGCGGGCCGGGGGCGGGGGGGGCCAACGTCCTGACTTTC
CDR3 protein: CASSGPGAGGANVLTF

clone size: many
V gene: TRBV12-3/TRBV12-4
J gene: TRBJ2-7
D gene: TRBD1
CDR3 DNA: TGTGCCAGCAGTTTGACAGGGGGCGGGAACGAGCAGTACTTC
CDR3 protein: CASSLTGGGNEQYF

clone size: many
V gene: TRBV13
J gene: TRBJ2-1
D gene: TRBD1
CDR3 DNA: TGTGCCAGCAGCCAAAGGACAGGGTGGGATGGTGAGCAGTTCTTC
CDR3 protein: CASSQRTGWDGEQFF

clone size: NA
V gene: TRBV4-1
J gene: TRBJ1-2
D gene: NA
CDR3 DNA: TGCGCCAGCAGCCCCACCCCCCGGGACAAAGGAAACTATGGCTACACCTTC
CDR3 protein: CASSPTPRDKGNYGYTF

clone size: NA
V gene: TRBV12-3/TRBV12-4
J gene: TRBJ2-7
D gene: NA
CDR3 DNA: TGTGCCAGCAGCCGGGGGGCAGCGGGAACCTCCTACGAGCAGTACTTC
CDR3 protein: CASSRGAAGTSYEQYF

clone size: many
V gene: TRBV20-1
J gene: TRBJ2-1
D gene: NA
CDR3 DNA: TGCAGTGCTGGTAGTTACAATGAGCAGTTCTTC
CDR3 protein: CSAGSYNEQFF

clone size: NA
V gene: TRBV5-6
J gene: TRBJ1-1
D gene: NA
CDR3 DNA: TGTGCCAGCAGCCTTACCATCACTGGAGCTTTCTTT
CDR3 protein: CASSLTITGAFF

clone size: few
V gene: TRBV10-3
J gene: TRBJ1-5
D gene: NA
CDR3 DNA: TGTGCCATCAGTGTTACGGGGGGGCAACAGCCCCAGCATTTT
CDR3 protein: CAISVTGGQQPQHF

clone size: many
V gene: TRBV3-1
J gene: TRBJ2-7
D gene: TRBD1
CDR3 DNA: TGTGCCAGCAGCCTCCGGGACAGGGGAGTGGGCGAGCAGTACTTC
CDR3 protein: CASSLRDRGVGEQYF

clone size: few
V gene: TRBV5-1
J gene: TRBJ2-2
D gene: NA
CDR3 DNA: TGCGCCAGCAGCTCCGCCGACAGGAACACCGGGGAGCTGTTTTTT
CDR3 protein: CASSSADRNTGELFF

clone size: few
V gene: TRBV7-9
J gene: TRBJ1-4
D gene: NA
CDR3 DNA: TGTGCCAGCAGCGCCGACAGAGTTGAAAAACTGTTTTTT
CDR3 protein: CASSADRVEKLFF

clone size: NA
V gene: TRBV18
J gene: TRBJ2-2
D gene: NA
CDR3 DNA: TGTGCCAGCTCACGCGACACAGGAGGCACCGGGGAGCTGTTTTTT
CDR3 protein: CASSRDTGGTGELFF

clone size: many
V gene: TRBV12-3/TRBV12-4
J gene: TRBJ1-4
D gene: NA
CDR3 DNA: TGTGCCAGCAGTTTTGATTCGGAAAAACTGTTTTTT
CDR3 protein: CASSFDSEKLFF

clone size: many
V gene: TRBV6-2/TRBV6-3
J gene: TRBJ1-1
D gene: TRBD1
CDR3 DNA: TGTGCCAGCAGCCGGACAGGGGGCAGACACACTGAAGCTTTCTTT
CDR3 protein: CASSRTGGRHTEAFF

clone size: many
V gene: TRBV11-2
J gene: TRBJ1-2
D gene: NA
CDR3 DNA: TGTGCCAGCAGCTTAGACACAGGCTATGGCTACACCTTC
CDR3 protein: CASSLDTGYGYTF

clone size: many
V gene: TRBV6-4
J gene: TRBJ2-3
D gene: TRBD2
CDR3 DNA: TGTGCCAGCAGTGAGGGGACTAGCGGCACAGATACGCAGTATTTT
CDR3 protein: CASSEGTSGTDTQYF

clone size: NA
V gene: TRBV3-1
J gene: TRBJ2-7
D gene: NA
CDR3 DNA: TGTGCCAGCAGCCAAGTCCCCAGGGTGGGGTACGCAAGATCCTACGAGCAGTACTTC
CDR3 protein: CASSQVPRVGYARSYEQYF

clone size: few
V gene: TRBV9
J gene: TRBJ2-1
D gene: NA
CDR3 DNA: TGTGCCAGCAGCGTCTCCGGGACCCACAATGAGCAGTTCTTC
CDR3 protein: CASSVSGTHNEQFF

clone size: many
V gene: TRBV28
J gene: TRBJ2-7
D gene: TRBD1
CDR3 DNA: TGTGCCAGCAGTTTATTGAATGAGTACCAACAGGGGGCGAAAGTAGACGAGCAGTACTTC
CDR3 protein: CASSLLNEYQQGAKVDEQYF

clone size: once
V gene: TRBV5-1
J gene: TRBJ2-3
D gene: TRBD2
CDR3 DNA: TGCGCCAGCAGCTCCCTGGGACTAGCGGGATCAGATACGCAGTATTTT
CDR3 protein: CASSSLGLAGSDTQYF

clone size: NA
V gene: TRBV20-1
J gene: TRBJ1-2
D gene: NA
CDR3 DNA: TGCAGTGCTAGAAAACGAGGGACCTATGGCTACACCTTC
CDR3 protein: CSARKRGTYGYTF

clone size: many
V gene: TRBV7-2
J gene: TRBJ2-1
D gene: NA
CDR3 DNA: TGTGCCAGCAACACCGAAGTAGCATCCTACAATGAGCAGTTCTTC
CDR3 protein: CASNTEVASYNEQFF

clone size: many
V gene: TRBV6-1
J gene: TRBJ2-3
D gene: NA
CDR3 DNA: TGTGCCAGCAGTGAAGCGGGTACCCATAACACAGATACGCAGTATTTT
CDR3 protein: CASSEAGTHNTDTQYF

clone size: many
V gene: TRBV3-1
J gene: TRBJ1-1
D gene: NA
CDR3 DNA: TGTGCCAGCAGCCAAGAAGCCCAGGGCTTCGTAAATGAAGCTTTCTTT
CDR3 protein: CASSQEAQGFVNEAFF

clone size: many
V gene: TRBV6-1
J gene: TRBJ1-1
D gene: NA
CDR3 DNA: TGTGCCAGCAGCCGGGACCACTCCTCCCCGAACACTGAAGCTTTCTTT
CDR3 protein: CASSRDHSSPNTEAFF

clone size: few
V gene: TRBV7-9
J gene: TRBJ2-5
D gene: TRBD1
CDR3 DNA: TGTGCCAGCAGCTTACAGCGGACAGGGGGAGTTTCTCAAGAGACCCAGTACTTC
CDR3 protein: CASSLQRTGGVSQETQYF

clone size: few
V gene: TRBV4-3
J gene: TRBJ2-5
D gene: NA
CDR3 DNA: TGCGCCAGCAGCCAAGGCGGTGGAATAGCGGAAGAGACCCAGTACTTC
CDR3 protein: CASSQGGGIAEETQYF

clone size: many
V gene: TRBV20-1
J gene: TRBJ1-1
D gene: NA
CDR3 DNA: TGCAGTGCTAGAGATACCCTAGGCCAGGGCAGAGCTGAAGCTTTCTTT
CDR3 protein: CSARDTLGQGRAEAFF

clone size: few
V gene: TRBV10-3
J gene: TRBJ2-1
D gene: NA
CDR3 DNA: TGTGCCATCAGTGAGGGGATGAATGAGCAGTTCTTC
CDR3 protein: CAISEGMNEQFF

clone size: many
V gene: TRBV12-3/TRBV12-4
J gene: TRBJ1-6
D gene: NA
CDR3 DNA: TGTGCCAGCAGTTTAAGTCAAGTAGGGTCACCCCTCCACTTT
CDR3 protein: CASSLSQVGSPLHF

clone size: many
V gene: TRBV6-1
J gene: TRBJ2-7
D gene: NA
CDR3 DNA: TGTGCCAGCAGTGAAGCCGAGTACGAGCAGTACTTC
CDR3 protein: CASSEAEYEQYF

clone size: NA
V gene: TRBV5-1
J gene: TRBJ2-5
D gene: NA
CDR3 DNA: TGCGCCAGCAGGCATGATCTACTGGGGGAGACCCAGTACTTC
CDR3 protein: CASRHDLLGETQYF

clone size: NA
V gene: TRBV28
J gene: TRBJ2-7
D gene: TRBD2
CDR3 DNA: TGTGCCAGCAGTTTTTCGGGACTAGCGGGAGATCAGCGCTTC
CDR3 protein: CASSFSGLAGDQRF

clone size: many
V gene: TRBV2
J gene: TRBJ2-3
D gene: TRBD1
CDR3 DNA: TGTGCCAGCAGCAACAGGGGGAACGTGGGCACAGATACGCAGTATTTT
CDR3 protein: CASSNRGNVGTDTQYF

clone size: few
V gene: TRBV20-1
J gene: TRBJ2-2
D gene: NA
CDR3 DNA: TGCAGTGCTACAGCCACCGGGGAGCTGTTTTTT
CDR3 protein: CSATATGELFF

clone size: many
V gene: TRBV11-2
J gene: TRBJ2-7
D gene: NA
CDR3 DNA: TGTGCCAGCAGCCCCTTCACAGGGTACGCCTACGAGCAGTACTTC
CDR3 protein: CASSPFTGYAYEQYF

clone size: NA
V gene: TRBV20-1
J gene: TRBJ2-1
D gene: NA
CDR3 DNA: TGCAGTGCTACGCAGGGGAGCGACTACAATGAGCAGTTCTTC
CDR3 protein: CSATQGSDYNEQFF

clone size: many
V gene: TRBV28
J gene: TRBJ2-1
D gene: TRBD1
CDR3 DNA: TGTGCCAGCAGTTTATCCCCGGGACAGGGTAGGGATGAGCAGTTCTTC
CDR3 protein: CASSLSPGQGRDEQFF

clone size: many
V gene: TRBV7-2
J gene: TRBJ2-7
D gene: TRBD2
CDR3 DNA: TGTGCCAGCAGCTTAGTGGCGGGAGCTGACGAGCAGTACTTC
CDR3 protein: CASSLVAGADEQYF

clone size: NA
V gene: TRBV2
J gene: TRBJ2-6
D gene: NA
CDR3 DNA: TGTGCCAGCGTGGGGGGGACAGGCCCATCTGGGGCCAACGTCCTGACTTTC
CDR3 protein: CASVGGTGPSGANVLTF

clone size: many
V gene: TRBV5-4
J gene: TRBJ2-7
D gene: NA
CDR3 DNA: TGTGCCAGCAGCTTTGGGCTAAGGGTTCAGCAGTACTTC
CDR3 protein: CASSFGLRVQQYF

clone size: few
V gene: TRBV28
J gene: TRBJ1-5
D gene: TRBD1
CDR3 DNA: TGTGCCAGCAGTTTTGAGGGACAGGGCCTTAGCAATCAGCCCCAGCATTTT
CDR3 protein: CASSFEGQGLSNQPQHF

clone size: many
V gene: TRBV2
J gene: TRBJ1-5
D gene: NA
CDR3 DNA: TGTGCCAGCAGGGGGGCAGGACTCCATAATCAGCCCCAGCATTTT
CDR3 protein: CASRGAGLHNQPQHF

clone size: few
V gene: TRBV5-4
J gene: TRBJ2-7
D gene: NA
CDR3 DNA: TGTGCCAGCAGCGATGAGAGCTCCTACGAGCAGTACTTC
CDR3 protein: CASSDESSYEQYF

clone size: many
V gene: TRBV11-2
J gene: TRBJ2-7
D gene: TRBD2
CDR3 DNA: TGTGCCAGCAGCCAGACCGGGACTAGCGGTTACGAGCAGTACTTC
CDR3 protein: CASSQTGTSGYEQYF

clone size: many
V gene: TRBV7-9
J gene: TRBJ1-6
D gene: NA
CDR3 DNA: TGTGCCAGCAGCTTAGTTGCGGGGAATTCACCCCTCCACTTT
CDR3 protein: CASSLVAGNSPLHF

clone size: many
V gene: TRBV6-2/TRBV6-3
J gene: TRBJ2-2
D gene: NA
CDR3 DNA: TGTGCCAGCAACGGACGCACCGGGGAGCTGTTTTTT
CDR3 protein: CASNGRTGELFF

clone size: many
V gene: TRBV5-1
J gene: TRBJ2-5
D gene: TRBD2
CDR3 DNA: TGCGCCAGCAGTTCGGGACTAGCGGGCCCGGGTGAAGAGACCCAGTACTTC
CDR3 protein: CASSSGLAGPGEETQYF

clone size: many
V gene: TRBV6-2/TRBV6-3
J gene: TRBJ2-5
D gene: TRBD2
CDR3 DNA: TGTGCCAGCAGAAATCGGCTAGCGGGAGAGGTAGAGACCCAGTACTTC
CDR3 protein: CASRNRLAGEVETQYF

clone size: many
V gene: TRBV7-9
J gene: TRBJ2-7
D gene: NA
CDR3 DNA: TGTGCCAGCAGCTTGAAATGGGACACAGGCTCCTACGAGCAGTACTTC
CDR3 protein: CASSLKWDTGSYEQYF

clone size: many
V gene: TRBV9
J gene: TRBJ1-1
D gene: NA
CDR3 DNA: TGTGCCAGCAGCATCGCAGGGTTGGCCACTGAAGCTTTCTTT
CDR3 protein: CASSIAGLATEAFF

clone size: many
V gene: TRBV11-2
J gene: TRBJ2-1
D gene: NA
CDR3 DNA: TGTGCCAGCACCTTCGCCCCCCAAATACACCGGTTGGGAGAATGGGGTGAGCAGTTCTTC
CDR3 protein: CASTFAPQIHRLGEWGEQFF

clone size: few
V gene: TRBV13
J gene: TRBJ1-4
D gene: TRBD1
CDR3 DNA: TGTGCCAGCAGCCCGCGGGACAGGGCCCGCGGCGAAAAACTGTTTTTT
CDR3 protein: CASSPRDRARGEKLFF

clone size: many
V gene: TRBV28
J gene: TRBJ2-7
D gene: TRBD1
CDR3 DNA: TGTGCCAGCAGCCTTGTCACCCCGGGACAGATCTACGAGCAGTACTTC
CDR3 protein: CASSLVTPGQIYEQYF